What follows are 15 T cell receptor beta chains derived from one specimen sequenced in a study of regulatory dendritic cells for organ transplantation. Sequencing was performed with immunoSEQ multiplex PCR; in TCRdb, only in-frame clones are kept and a portion is missing. The table lists around 4,900 clones, roughly 79% of them singletons. Allogeneic regulatory or mature dendritic cells were co-cultured for 5 days with CFSE-labeled sorted T cells at 1:10. Their recognized antigens are unknown. Sequencing was performed on memory CD8+ T cells from blood cultured with regulatory dendritic cells. Subset here: CD45RO+ memory T cells. These receptors all come from a human donor in good health.

The chain joins TRBV14 to TRBJ1-2; D is unresolved. CDR1 SGHDN and CDR2 FVKESK come from the germline V gene. V was pared by 4 bases and J by 5 bases, with 23 bases between. The CDR3 has 17 amino acids. The CDR3 DNA reads as TGTGCCAGCAGCCGTCTCGTAGACGGTTTTCCTTTGTATGGCTACACCTTC. This encodes CASSRLVDGFPLYGYTF.

V usage is TRBV4-2 and J usage is TRBJ2-7, with 11 bases that match TRBD2. V shed 0 bases and J 6 bases; nucleotides not matched to a gene: 7. Germline-derived CDR1 and CDR2 are LGHNA and YNFKEQ. This CDR3 is 16 amino acids long. The CDR3 reads CASSQDYTSGSSEQYF. CDR3 bases: TGTGCCAGCAGCCAAGATTACACTAGCGGGAGTTCCGAGCAGTACTTC.

The J gene is TRBJ2-2, the V gene TRBV4-3; possibly TRBD1 or TRBD2 for D (5 bases each). CDR1 and CDR2 (germline): LGHNA, YSLEER. The V end lost 2 bases, the J end lost 5 bases, and 9 bases lay between the germline ends. The CDR3 is made up of 14 amino acids. The CDR3 protein is CASSQYWGTGELFF. The CDR3 DNA reads TGCGCCAGCAGCCAATACTGGGGGACCGGGGAGCTGTTTTTT.

The table lists this clone with a few counts. V gene TRBV6-5 combines with J gene TRBJ1-5; D not resolved. CDR1 MNHEY and CDR2 SVGAGI come from the germline V gene. This CDR3 contains 14 residues. V was trimmed by 4 bases and J by 2 bases, leaving 9 bases between them. The CDR3 nucleotides read TGTGCCAGCAGTTCGCTATTTGGCAATCAGCCCCAGCATTTT. As protein: CASSSLFGNQPQHF.

V is TRBV11-2 and J is TRBJ2-5; 8 nucleotides match TRBD2. V lost 5 bases to trimming and J lost 4 bases; unmatched junction nucleotides: 6. The germline V gene encodes CDR1 SGHAT and CDR2 FQNNGV. This CDR3 region has 14 residues. The CDR3 region is CASSRGGIGETQYF. CDR3 bases: TGTGCCAGCAGCCGGGGGGGGATCGGAGAGACCCAGTACTTC.

CDR3 sequence (DNA): TGCGCCAGCAGCCTACCGTTGCGGGGGCCCAGTTTAGGCAATGAGCAGTTCTTC. Amino acids: CASSLPLRGPSLGNEQFF. The gene calls are TRBV4-1 and TRBJ2-1, with D maybe TRBD2 (7 bases). The CDR3 loop spans 18 amino acids. Per the germline V gene, CDR1 is MGHRA and CDR2 is YSYEKL. The V and J ends lost 4 bases and 6 bases respectively, with 25 bases between them.

Judged by abundance, this clone is medium-sized. This sequence joins TRBV27 and TRBJ2-5; D gene ambiguous. Germline V gene data show CDR1 as MNHEY and CDR2 as SMNVEV (reference sequence). The V and J ends lost 7 bases and 6 bases respectively, with 18 bases between them. CDR3 length: 14 amino acids. Written as DNA, the CDR3 is TGTGCCAGCAAGGTATCAGAAATTGGGCAGACCCAGTACTTC. Its protein is CASKVSEIGQTQYF.

This clone has a single count. One end of the junction does not line up with germline, which may come from a read error. V is TRBV7-2 and J is TRBJ2-1; 8 bases are shared with TRBD2. The CDR3 totals 15 residues. CDR1 and CDR2 from the germline V gene are SGHTA and FQGNSA. The CDR3 nucleotides are TGCGCCAGCAGCCAAGTGGGCGGGGGGCAAAATGAGCAGTTCTTC. This translates into CASSQVGGGQNEQFF.

The chain couples TRBV4-3 to TRBJ2-7, with TRBD2 matching 10 bases. The ends lost 3 bases at V and 3 bases at J; junction bases unmatched: 11. The CDR3 has 17 amino acids. Germline V CDR1 and CDR2: LGHNA, YSLEER. This CDR3 reads CASSQTLLAGDLYEQYF. The CDR3 DNA reads TGCGCCAGCAGCCAGACCCTCCTAGCGGGGGACCTCTACGAGCAGTACTTC.

This chain connects TRBV4-1 to TRBJ2-7, with TRBD1 as a possible D gene (7 bases). Germline CDR1 and CDR2: MGHRA and YSYEKL. V lost 1 base, J lost 1 base, and 11 bases lay in between. The CDR3 is made up of 15 amino acids. The CDR3, as DNA: TGCGCCAGCAGCCAAGCGGGGGACAGATCCTACGAGCAGTACTTC. The encoded protein is CASSQAGDRSYEQYF.

CDR3 sequence reads: CASSGGQGDYGYTF. The CDR3 bases are TGCGCCAGCAGTGGGGGACAGGGCGATTATGGCTACACCTTC. The V call is TRBV10-1, the J call TRBJ1-2, with TRBD1 matching over 9 bases. With V trimmed by 4 bases and J by 5 bases, 5 bases remained unmatched. The CDR3 extends over 14 amino acids. The germline CDR1 and CDR2 sequences are WNHNN and SYGVQD (reference sequence).

Only a few counts were recorded for this clone. This chain uses TRBV6-4 with TRBJ2-2, with 8 bases lining up with TRBD1. The V gene's germline CDR1 is MRHNA and CDR2 SNTAGT. V was clipped by 4 bases and J by 5 bases; unmatched bases: 3. CDR3 size: 14 residues. CDR3 coding DNA: TGTGCCAGCAGTGCGGACAGGGAGACCGGGGAGCTGTTTTTT. Its protein product is CASSADRETGELFF.

CDR3 region: CASSRHRLQGERSPLHF. CDR3 nucleotide sequence: TGTGCCAGCAGTCGACACCGACTACAGGGTGAAAGATCACCCCTCCACTTT. This sequence joins TRBV7-9 and TRBJ1-6, with D perhaps TRBD1 (6 bases). V lost 6 bases to trimming and J lost 10 bases, with 25 bases between them. Germline-derived CDR1 and CDR2 are SEHNR and FQNEAQ (reference sequence). This CDR3 is built from 17 residues.

Regarding this clone: Other DNA sequences in this specimen translate into the identical CDR3. In DNA form, the CDR3 reads TGTGCCAGCAGCGTTGGACAGGGGACCTACGAGCAGTACTTC. This gives the protein CASSVGQGTYEQYF. The V gene is TRBV9, the J gene TRBJ2-7, with 9 bases lining up with TRBD1. CDR1 SGDLS and CDR2 YYNGEE come from the germline V gene. V dropped 2 bases and J dropped 2; count of bases not matched to a gene: 2. The CDR3 sequence is 14 residues long.

This clone was found a few times. V usage is TRBV4-3 and J usage is TRBJ2-4; D is perhaps TRBD2 (6 bases). Trimming left V 1 base short and J 10 bases short, with 17 bases between. The length of the CDR3 is 15 residues. The germline CDR1 and CDR2 sequences are LGHNA and YSLEER. CDR3 amino acids: CASSQGAGTPMIQYF. CDR3 bases: TGCGCCAGCAGCCAAGGGGCAGGGACTCCCATGATTCAGTACTTC.